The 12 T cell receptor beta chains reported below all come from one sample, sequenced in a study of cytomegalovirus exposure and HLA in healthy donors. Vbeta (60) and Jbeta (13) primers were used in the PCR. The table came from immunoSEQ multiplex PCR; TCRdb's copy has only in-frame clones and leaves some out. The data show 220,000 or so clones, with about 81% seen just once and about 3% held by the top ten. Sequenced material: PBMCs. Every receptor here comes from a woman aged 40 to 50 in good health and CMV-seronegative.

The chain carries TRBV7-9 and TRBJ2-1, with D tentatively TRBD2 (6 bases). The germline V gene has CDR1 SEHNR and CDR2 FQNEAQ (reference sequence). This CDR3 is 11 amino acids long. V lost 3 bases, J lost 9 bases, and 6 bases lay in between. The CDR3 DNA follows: TGTGCCAGCAGCTTGGAGGGTGAGCAGTTCTTC. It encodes CASSLEGEQFF.

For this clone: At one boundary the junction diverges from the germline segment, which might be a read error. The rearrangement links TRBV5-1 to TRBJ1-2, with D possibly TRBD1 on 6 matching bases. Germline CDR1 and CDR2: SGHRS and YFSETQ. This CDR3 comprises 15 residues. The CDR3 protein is CASSLGGDKWAGRIF. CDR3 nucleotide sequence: TGCGCCAGCAGCTTGGGAGGGGACAAGTGGGCAGGACGAATTTTC.

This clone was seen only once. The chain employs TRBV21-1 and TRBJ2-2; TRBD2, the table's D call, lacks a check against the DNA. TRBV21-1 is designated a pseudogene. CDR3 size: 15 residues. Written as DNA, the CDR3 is TGTGCCAGCAGCAAAGTACACGGGTACACCGGGGAGCTGTTTTTT. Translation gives CASSKVHGYTGELFF.

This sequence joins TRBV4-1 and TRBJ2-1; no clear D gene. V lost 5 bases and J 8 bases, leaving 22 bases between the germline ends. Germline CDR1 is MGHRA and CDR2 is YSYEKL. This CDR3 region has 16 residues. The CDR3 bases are TGCGCCAGCAGCTCGTCCCCCTTCGGTGGGCGCGATGAGCAGTTCTTC. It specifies CASSSSPFGGRDEQFF.

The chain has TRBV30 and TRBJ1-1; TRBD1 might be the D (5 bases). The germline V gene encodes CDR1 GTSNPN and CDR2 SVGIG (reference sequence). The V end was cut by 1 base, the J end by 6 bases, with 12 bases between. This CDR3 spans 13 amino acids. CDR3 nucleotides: TGTGCCTGGAGTGCGGTCTCGGGGGCTGAAGCTTTCTTT. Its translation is CAWSAVSGAEAFF.

CDR3 sequence reads: CASSVGDSYSNQPQHF. Here the CDR3 DNA reads TGTGCCAGCAGCGTAGGTGACAGTTATAGCAATCAGCCCCAGCATTTT. The chain couples TRBV9 to TRBJ1-5; perhaps TRBD1 as D (5 bases). V gave up 0 bases and J gave up 0 bases, with 10 bases separating them. Germline CDR1 SGDLS, CDR2 YYNGEE. The CDR3 consists of 16 residues.

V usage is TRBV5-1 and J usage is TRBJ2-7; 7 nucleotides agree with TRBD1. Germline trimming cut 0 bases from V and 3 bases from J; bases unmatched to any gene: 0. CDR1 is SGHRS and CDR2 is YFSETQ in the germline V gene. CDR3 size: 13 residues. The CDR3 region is CASSLDRGYEQYF. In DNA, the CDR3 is TGCGCCAGCAGCTTGGACAGGGGCTACGAGCAGTACTTC.

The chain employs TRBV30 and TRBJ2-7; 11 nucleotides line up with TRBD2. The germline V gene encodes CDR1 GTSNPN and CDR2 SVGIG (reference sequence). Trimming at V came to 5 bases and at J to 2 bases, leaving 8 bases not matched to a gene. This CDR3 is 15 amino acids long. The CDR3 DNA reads TGTGCCTGGGGGATAGCGGGAGGGCGCGCCTACGAGCAGTACTTC. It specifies CAWGIAGGRAYEQYF.

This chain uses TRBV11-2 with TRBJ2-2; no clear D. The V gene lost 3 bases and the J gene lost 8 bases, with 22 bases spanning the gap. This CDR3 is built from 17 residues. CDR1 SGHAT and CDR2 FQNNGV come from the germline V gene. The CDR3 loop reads CASSFTRRVSSLGELFF. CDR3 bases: TGTGCCAGCAGCTTTACTCGCCGGGTCAGTTCTCTAGGGGAGCTGTTTTTT.

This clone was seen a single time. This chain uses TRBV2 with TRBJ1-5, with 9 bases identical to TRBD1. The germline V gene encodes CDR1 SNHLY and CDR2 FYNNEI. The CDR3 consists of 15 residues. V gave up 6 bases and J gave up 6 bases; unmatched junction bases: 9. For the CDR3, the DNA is TGTGCCAGCAGCTTGGGACAGGGATACACTCAGCCCCAGCATTTT. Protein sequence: CASSLGQGYTQPQHF.

The CDR3 bases are TGTGCCAGCAGTTACAACCCCTCCTACGAGCAGTACTTC. It yields the protein CASSYNPSYEQYF. This rearrangement joins TRBV2 to TRBJ2-7; D is unresolved. The length of the CDR3 is 13 residues. Germline CDR1 is SNHLY and CDR2 is FYNNEI. V shed 5 bases and J shed 0 bases, with 8 bases lying between them.

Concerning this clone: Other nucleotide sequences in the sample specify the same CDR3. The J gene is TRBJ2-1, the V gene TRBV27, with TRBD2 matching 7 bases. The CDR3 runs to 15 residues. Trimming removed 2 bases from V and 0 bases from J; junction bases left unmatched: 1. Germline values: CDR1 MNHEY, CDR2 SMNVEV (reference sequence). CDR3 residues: CASSLGGSSYNEQFF. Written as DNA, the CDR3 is TGTGCCAGCAGTTTAGGCGGGAGCTCCTACAATGAGCAGTTCTTC.